Listed below are T cell receptor beta chains from one sample, sequenced in a study of cytomegalovirus exposure and HLA in healthy donors. Only in-frame clones appear in the TCRdb table, and some are missing; sequencing was by immunoSEQ multiplex PCR. Here the sample spans fewer than 150,000 clones, about 80% being singletons. The sequenced material came from PBMCs. Source of these receptors: a middle-aged man in good health and CMV-seropositive. The CDR3 runs from the conserved cysteine through the conserved F or W. Each record gives: D gene, J gene, clone size, V gene, CDR3 DNA, CDR3 protein. A D gene is named only where the DNA matches it firmly. The size of a clone is reported for some rows only, either as once, few or many, or as a class for expanded clones.

TRBD1 | TRBJ2-7 | NA | TRBV10-3 | TGTGCCATCAGTGAGTCGGAGACAGGGGTCCACTACGAGCAGTACTTC | CAISESETGVHYEQYF
NA | TRBJ1-5 | NA | TRBV5-4 | TGTGCCAGCAGCTTGTTGACCACAGGAGAGCCCCAGCATTTT | CASSLLTTGEPQHF
NA | TRBJ1-1 | NA | TRBV30 | TGTGCCTGGAGTGCGCGGGGGGGGAACACTGAAGCTTTCTTT | CAWSARGGNTEAFF
NA | TRBJ2-3 | once | TRBV5-4 | TGTGCCAGCAGCTTGGGTGGGGCAGCTACAGATACGCAGTATTTT | CASSLGGAATDTQYF
TRBD2 | TRBJ2-7 | NA | TRBV15 | TGTGCCACCAGCAGAGAGGTCCTAGCGGGAGGCTCCTACGAGCAGTACTTC | CATSREVLAGGSYEQYF
NA | TRBJ2-4 | NA | TRBV7-2 | TGTGCCAGCAGCCTTGATGAGGACATTCAGTACTTC | CASSLDEDIQYF
NA | TRBJ1-1 | NA | TRBV19 | TGTGCCAGTAGTAGAGCGACAGTGAACACTGAAGCTTTCTTT | CASSRATVNTEAFF
TRBD1 | TRBJ1-2 | NA | TRBV5-5 | TGTGCCAGCAGCGCTTCGACAGGGGCCCATGGCTACACCTTC | CASSASTGAHGYTF
NA | TRBJ2-1 | NA | TRBV7-7 | TGTGCCAGCAGCCCGCTCACTAATGAGCAGTTCTTC | CASSPLTNEQFF
NA | TRBJ2-2 | NA | TRBV6-4 | TGTGCCAGCATTTCGGGTACCGGGGAGCTGTTTTTT | CASISGTGELFF
TRBD1 | TRBJ2-5 | NA | TRBV5-4 | TGTGCCAGCAGTTATCGACAGGGGAGGGAGACCCAGTACTTC | CASSYRQGRETQYF
TRBD2 | TRBJ2-3 | NA | TRBV7-3 | TGTGCCAGCAGCTTAAGAGCGGGGCTAGCGGGAGGTTGGGGAGATACGCAGTATTTT | CASSLRAGLAGGWGDTQYF
TRBD2 | TRBJ2-1 | NA | TRBV10-3 | TGTGCCGCGGGGGGAACTAGCGGGAGTTCACAGGGGAATGAGCAGTTCTTC | CAAGGTSGSSQGNEQFF
TRBD2 | TRBJ2-5 | NA | TRBV10-3 | TGTGCCATCAGTCTAGCGGGAGAAGAGACCCAGTACTTC | CAISLAGEETQYF
NA | TRBJ1-1 | NA | TRBV18 | TGTGCCAGCTCACCCCTGGGAGGGAACACTGAAGCTTTCTTT | CASSPLGGNTEAFF
TRBD1 | TRBJ2-5 | NA | TRBV2 | TGTGCCAGCAGTGAAGATACAGGGGGCGTCGAGACCCAGTACTTC | CASSEDTGGVETQYF
NA | TRBJ1-1 | NA | TRBV7-9 | TGTTCCAGCAGCTTTGGGAGGGGAGAAGCTTTCTTT | CSSSFGRGEAFF
TRBD2 | TRBJ2-1 | NA | TRBV10-3 | TGTGCCATCAGTGACCCTCCGGGACTAGCGGGGGGGAATGAGCAGTTCTTC | CAISDPPGLAGGNEQFF
NA | TRBJ2-1 | NA | TRBV5-1 | TGCGCCAGCAGCCGGGGTGGCACCCTAGAGCAGTTCTTC | CASSRGGTLEQFF
TRBD1 | TRBJ1-1 | NA | TRBV18 | TGTGCCAGCTCACTAAGTACAGGGGCGCGTCTATCAAACACTGAAGCTTTCTTT | CASSLSTGARLSNTEAFF
NA | TRBJ1-6 | NA | TRBV27 | TGTGCCAGCAGTTCGGCAGGGAACTATAATTCACCCCTCCACTTT | CASSSAGNYNSPLHF
TRBD2 | TRBJ2-5 | NA | TRBV7-9 | TGTGCCAGCAGCTTAGAGCGGGGGACGTATCAAGAGACCCAGTACTTC | CASSLERGTYQETQYF
NA | TRBJ1-5 | once | TRBV28 | TGTGCCAGCAGTTTCTATGGCCGGGATCAGCCCCAGCATTTT | CASSFYGRDQPQHF
TRBD1 | TRBJ2-2 | NA | TRBV15 | TGTGCCACCAGCGGCAGGGGGCTTTTCACCGGGGAGCTGTTTTTT | CATSGRGLFTGELFF
TRBD1 | TRBJ1-1 | NA | TRBV18 | TGTGCCAGCGCGGGACAGCCTAACACTGAAGCTTTCTTT | CASAGQPNTEAFF
NA | TRBJ1-6 | NA | TRBV27 | TGTGCCAGCAGTTTGGGGGGAGATAATTCACCCCTCCACTTT | CASSLGGDNSPLHF
NA | TRBJ2-2 | NA | TRBV14 | TGTGCCAGCAGCCTTGTAGGACAGAGCACCGGGGAGCTGTTTTTT | CASSLVGQSTGELFF
TRBD1 | TRBJ2-5 | once | TRBV28 | TGTGCCAGCAGTTCCGCAGGGGGCAGATCCGGGGGGACCCAGTACTTC | CASSSAGGRSGGTQYF
NA | TRBJ1-3 | NA | TRBV9 | TGTGCCAGCAGCCCCCGGCGGTTTTCTGGAAACACCATATATTTT | CASSPRRFSGNTIYF
TRBD1 | TRBJ2-5 | once | TRBV5-1 | TGCGCCAGCAGCTTGGTGATACAGGGGGCCGGAGAGACCCAGTACTTC | CASSLVIQGAGETQYF
TRBD1 | TRBJ2-1 | NA | TRBV2 | TGTGCCACCCAAAGACAGGGGGCGGCCTACAATGAGCAGTTCTTC | CATQRQGAAYNEQFF
NA | TRBJ1-4 | NA | TRBV27 | TGTGCCAGCAGTCCTACCCAAGCAACTAATGAAAAACTGTTTTTT | CASSPTQATNEKLFF
NA | TRBJ1-5 | NA | TRBV7-2 | TGTGCCAGCAGCTTAGGTTCGGGGTATAGCAATCAGCCCCAGCATTTT | CASSLGSGYSNQPQHF
TRBD2 | TRBJ2-3 | NA | TRBV10-1 | TGCGCCAGCAGTGAGTCTAGCGGGACTCTCATCCCAGATACGCAGTATTTT | CASSESSGTLIPDTQYF
TRBD1 | TRBJ2-5 | NA | TRBV6-1 | TGTGCCAGCAAGGGACAGATTTACCAAGAGACCCAGTACTTC | CASKGQIYQETQYF
NA | TRBJ1-2 | NA | TRBV9 | TGTGCCAGCAGCGTAGTAGGAGGAGTTGGCTATGGCTACACCTTC | CASSVVGGVGYGYTF
NA | TRBJ1-1 | NA | TRBV10-3 | TGTGCCATCAGTGAACAGGGCTCCCCCAACACTGAAGCTTTCTTT | CAISEQGSPNTEAFF
TRBD1 | TRBJ2-5 | few | TRBV28 | TGTGCCAGCAGCCCGGACAGGGGATGGCAAGAGACCCAGTACTTC | CASSPDRGWQETQYF
NA | TRBJ2-3 | NA | TRBV29-1 | TGCAGCGTTGAAGGAGATAGCGGTAGCACAGATACGCAGTATTTT | CSVEGDSGSTDTQYF
NA | TRBJ1-1 | NA | TRBV5-6 | TGTGCCAGCAGCACCGGACCCCGGAGGGCTTTCTTT | CASSTGPRRAFF
TRBD2 | TRBJ2-5 | NA | TRBV7-7 | TGTGCTAGCGGACCGGGAGGGGGGCTCCCAGAGACCCAGTACTTC | CASGPGGGLPETQYF
TRBD2 | TRBJ2-1 | few | TRBV2 | TGTGCCAGCAGTGAAATAGCGGGAGGCGAACATGAGCAGTTCTTC | CASSEIAGGEHEQFF
NA | TRBJ1-2 | NA | TRBV6-5 | TGTGCCAGCAGCCAACCTGGGGGGGGGCCAGGGGGCTACACCTTC | CASSQPGGGPGGYTF
NA | TRBJ1-5 | NA | TRBV15 | TGTGCCACCAGCAAAGTTTTGGGGCGAAATCAGCCCCAGCATTTT | CATSKVLGRNQPQHF
TRBD1 | TRBJ1-2 | NA | TRBV5-8 | TGTGCCAGCAGCTGGGACAGAGCGGATGGCTACACCTTC | CASSWDRADGYTF
TRBD1 | TRBJ1-5 | NA | TRBV11-2 | TGTGCCAGCAGCAAACAGGGGGCGAGTCAGCCCCAGCATTTT | CASSKQGASQPQHF
TRBD1 | TRBJ2-2 | once | TRBV7-6 | TGTGCCAGCAGCTTAGCGGGACAGGGGAACACCGGGGAGCTGTTTTTT | CASSLAGQGNTGELFF
TRBD2 | TRBJ2-7 | NA | TRBV7-9 | TGTGCCAGCAGCCCCCTCGCGGGAGAACACGAGCAGTACTTC | CASSPLAGEHEQYF
TRBD1 | TRBJ1-6 | NA | TRBV19 | TGTGCCAGTAGTATCGCAGGGGGTTATAATTCACCCCTCCACTTT | CASSIAGGYNSPLHF
NA | TRBJ1-5 | NA | TRBV2 | TGTGCCAGCATAAGGGACCCGGGGGAGCCCCAGCATTTT | CASIRDPGEPQHF